What follows are 21 T cell receptor beta chains derived from one specimen sequenced in a study of CD8 T cells in Susac syndrome. After extraction with the RNeasy kit, 0.5 to 1 ug of the RNA was reverse transcribed using random hexamers. Using its own MiXCR run on the immunoSEQ multiplex PCR reads, TCRdb lists one record per CDR3 protein. Of some 200,000 distinct CDR3 sequences listed, under 97% were seen once; the top ten hold around 0.092%. The sample taken for sequencing was CD4+ T cells from PBMCs. These receptors originate from a human donor with Susac syndrome.

The V gene is TRBV20-1, the J gene TRBJ1-1; D gene unclear. This CDR3 has 13 amino acids. V lost 6 bases and J lost 4, with 15 bases in between. Germline CDR1 and CDR2: DFQATT and SNEGSKA (reference sequence). In DNA, the CDR3 is TGCAGTGCCATTGAATTTAGAAGCACTGAAGCTTTCTTT. It specifies CSAIEFRSTEAFF.

The chain is built from TRBV7-3 and TRBJ1-5; no reliable D call. Between the trimmed V and J ends, which lost 5 bases and 3 bases, there was a span of 14 bases. This CDR3 comprises 15 residues. CDR1 is SGHTA and CDR2 is FQGTGA in the germline V gene. CDR3 sequence: CASSPNGPFNQPQHF. The DNA for the CDR3 is TGTGCCAGCAGCCCAAATGGTCCTTTCAATCAGCCCCAGCATTTT.

V usage is TRBV20-1 and J usage is TRBJ2-5; D gene uncertain. V was shortened by 1 base and J by 5 bases, with 17 bases between the two germline ends. The CDR3 spans 15 residues. The germline gives CDR1 DFQATT, CDR2 SNEGSKA (reference sequence). The CDR3 sequence: CSARVPTRWTETQYF. CDR3 nucleotides: TGCAGTGCTAGAGTTCCGACGCGATGGACGGAGACCCAGTACTTC.

The chain couples TRBV20-1 to TRBJ2-7, with a possible D match to TRBD1 (6 bases). This CDR3 is built from 14 residues. The germline gives CDR1 DFQATT, CDR2 SNEGSKA (reference sequence). V was shortened by 5 bases and J by 1 base, with 15 bases between the two germline ends. In nucleotides, the CDR3 is TGCAGTGCTTCTGGACAGCGTCTGTCCTACGAGCAGTACTTC. Its protein product is CSASGQRLSYEQYF.

V usage is TRBV6-2 or TRBV6-3 and J usage is TRBJ2-3; either TRBD1 or TRBD2 may supply D (5 bases each). Germline CDR1 reads MNHEY; CDR2 reads SVGEGT. The CDR3 covers 9 residues. V was pared by 8 bases and J by 9 bases, with 6 bases between. The DNA of the CDR3 is TGTGCCAGCGGGACGACGCAGTATTTT. This gives the protein CASGTTQYF.

This clonotype was counted a single time. The rearrangement links TRBV7-9 to TRBJ1-6; no definite D call. This CDR3 contains 12 residues. Germline CDR1 reads SEHNR; CDR2 reads FQNEAQ (reference sequence). Trimming took off 5 bases at V and 16 bases at J, with 15 bases between the two ends. DNA of the CDR3: TGTGCCAGCAGCCGCCCCGGGATCCCTCTCCACTTT. This translates into CASSRPGIPLHF.

V is TRBV20-1 and J is TRBJ1-2; D is uncertain. The germline V gene encodes CDR1 DFQATT and CDR2 SNEGSKA (reference sequence). CDR3 length equals 10 residues. Trimming stripped 4 bases from V and 4 bases from J, with 4 bases between. The DNA for the CDR3 is TGCAGTGCTATTGGCTATGGCTACACCTTC. The encoded protein is CSAIGYGYTF.

This rearrangement joins TRBV6-5 to TRBJ1-1; D uncertain. Germline CDR1 is MNHEY and CDR2 is SVGAGI. V lost 2 bases and J lost 5, with 12 bases in between. CDR3 length: 14 residues. CDR3 in DNA: TGTGCCAGCAGTTACCAATTGGGCGTAACTGAAGCTTTCTTT. It yields the protein CASSYQLGVTEAFF.

The V call is TRBV20-1, the J call TRBJ2-3; 9 bases agree with TRBD2. This CDR3 region has 14 residues. Germline V lookup: CDR1 DFQATT, CDR2 SNEGSKA (reference sequence). After removal of 6 bases from V and 2 bases from J, the junction contained 6 bases not matched to a gene. The CDR3 loop reads CSAERGASTDTQYF. In DNA, the CDR3 is TGCAGTGCAGAGCGGGGGGCGTCCACAGATACGCAGTATTTT.

The V gene is TRBV12-3 or TRBV12-4, the J gene TRBJ2-5; 9 bases agree with TRBD2. The J segment lost 4 bases and the V segment lost 2 bases, leaving 11 bases of the junction unmatched. The CDR3 spans 17 residues. CDR3 bases: TGTGCCAGCAGTTTACGGCGGGGGGGCCGGGTTGGAGAGACCCAGTACTTC. It translates to CASSLRRGGRVGETQYF.

The rearrangement links TRBV20-1 to TRBJ2-7; 14 positions match TRBD2. The germline CDR1 and CDR2 sequences are DFQATT and SNEGSKA (reference sequence). The CDR3 sequence is 15 residues long. V lost 5 bases to trimming and J lost 7 bases; unmatched junction nucleotides: 10. CDR3 sequence: CSAGPTSGGAYEQYF. As DNA, the CDR3 is TGCAGTGCTGGCCCGACTAGCGGGGGGGCATATGAGCAGTACTTC.

This chain joins TRBV20-1 and TRBJ2-7; D not resolved. CDR1 and CDR2 from the germline V gene are DFQATT and SNEGSKA (reference sequence). The CDR3 spans 11 residues. The V gene lost 4 bases and the J gene lost 6 bases, with 10 bases spanning the gap. This CDR3 reads CSATSGREQYF. CDR3 coding DNA: TGCAGTGCTACCTCCGGGCGCGAGCAGTACTTC.

V usage is TRBV9 and J usage is TRBJ1-1; 9 nucleotides agree with TRBD1. V dropped 0 bases and J dropped 10; count of bases not matched to a gene: 7. This CDR3 comprises 14 residues. The V gene's germline CDR1 is SGDLS and CDR2 YYNGEE. CDR3 coding DNA: TGTGCCAGCAGCGTAGAGGACAGGGGACTTGTAGCTTTCTTT. Amino acids: CASSVEDRGLVAFF.

The chain carries TRBV3-1 and TRBJ2-7, with D hard to call. Germline CDR1 is LGHDT and CDR2 is YNNKEL (reference sequence). The germline V and J ends were trimmed by 1 base and 6 bases, with 10 bases remaining between them. This CDR3 region has 13 residues. For the CDR3, the DNA is TGTGCCAGCAGCCAAGTTCTGGGTTCCGAGCAGTACTTC. Protein: CASSQVLGSEQYF.

This rearrangement joins TRBV4-2 to TRBJ1-4; TRBD1 might be the D (5 bases). Germline V gene lookup returns CDR1 LGHNA and CDR2 YNFKEQ. This CDR3 is built from 16 residues. V was cut by 0 bases and J by 12 bases, with 20 bases left in between. CDR3 coding DNA: TGTGCCAGCAGCCAAGATTTCGGTAGACAGACGATGGAACTGTTTTTT. Protein: CASSQDFGRQTMELFF.

The chain has TRBV12-3 or TRBV12-4 and TRBJ1-2; D is possibly TRBD1 (5 bases). V lost 3 bases and J lost 2, with 10 bases in between. This CDR3 is 14 amino acids long. CDR3 in amino acids: CASSLGNRNYGYTF. CDR3 bases: TGTGCCAGCAGTTTGGGGAACAGGAACTATGGCTACACCTTC.

The rearrangement links TRBV30 to TRBJ2-3; TRBD1 matches 8 bases. The V and J ends lost 0 bases and 6 bases, in that order; junction bases with no gene match: 5. This CDR3 is 14 amino acids long. The germline CDR1 and CDR2 sequences are GTSNPN and SVGIG (reference sequence). The CDR3 DNA is TGTGCCTGGAGTGTACTCAGGGGGCTTGATACGCAGTATTTT. Amino acids: CAWSVLRGLDTQYF.

V and J are TRBV6-4 and TRBJ2-3, with TRBD2 matching 11 bases. Per germline, CDR1 MRHNA and CDR2 SNTAGT. The V gene end was trimmed by 8 bases and the J gene end by 5 bases; junction bases not matched to a gene: 9. The CDR3 is 15 residues long. The CDR3 DNA sequence: TGTGCCAGCTCTACCGGGACTAGCGGCTTAGATACGCAGTATTTT. Its translation is CASSTGTSGLDTQYF.

This clonotype was seen only once. The CDR3 sequence: CSEQLADTQYF. The DNA of the CDR3 is TGCAGCGAGCAACTAGCAGATACGCAGTATTTT. This chain joins TRBV29-1 and TRBJ2-3, with D possibly being TRBD2 (5 bases). Trimming cost V 7 bases and J 4 bases, with 9 bases left between them. This CDR3 contains 11 residues. CDR1 is SQVTM and CDR2 is ANQGSEA in the germline V gene.

The V call is TRBV7-3, the J call TRBJ2-4; D possibly uses TRBD1 or TRBD2 (5 bases each). Trimming removed 5 bases from V and 4 bases from J, with 15 bases in between. CDR1 is SGHTA, CDR2 FQGTGA, per germline. The CDR3 contains 15 residues. CDR3 sequence (DNA): TGTGCCAGCAGCGATGGGGGTCCGACTAAAAACATTCAGTACTTC. This encodes CASSDGGPTKNIQYF. The whole variable domain, remainder taken from reference TRBV7-3 and TRBJ2-4, is GAGVSQTPSNKVTEKGKYVELRCDPISGHTALYWYRQSLGQGPEFLIYFQGTGAADDSGLPNDRFFAVRPEGSVSTLKIQRTERGDSAVYLCASSDGGPTKNIQYFGAGTRLSVL.

The DNA for the CDR3 is TGCAGTCCTTACACCCCCAACAGTCAACCTGGGTACTTC. This encodes CSPYTPNSQPGYF. This rearrangement joins TRBV20-1 to TRBJ2-5, with D uncertain. The CDR3 has 13 amino acids. V was trimmed by 8 bases and J by 13 bases, leaving 26 bases between them. Germline assignment: CDR1 DFQATT and CDR2 SNEGSKA (reference sequence).